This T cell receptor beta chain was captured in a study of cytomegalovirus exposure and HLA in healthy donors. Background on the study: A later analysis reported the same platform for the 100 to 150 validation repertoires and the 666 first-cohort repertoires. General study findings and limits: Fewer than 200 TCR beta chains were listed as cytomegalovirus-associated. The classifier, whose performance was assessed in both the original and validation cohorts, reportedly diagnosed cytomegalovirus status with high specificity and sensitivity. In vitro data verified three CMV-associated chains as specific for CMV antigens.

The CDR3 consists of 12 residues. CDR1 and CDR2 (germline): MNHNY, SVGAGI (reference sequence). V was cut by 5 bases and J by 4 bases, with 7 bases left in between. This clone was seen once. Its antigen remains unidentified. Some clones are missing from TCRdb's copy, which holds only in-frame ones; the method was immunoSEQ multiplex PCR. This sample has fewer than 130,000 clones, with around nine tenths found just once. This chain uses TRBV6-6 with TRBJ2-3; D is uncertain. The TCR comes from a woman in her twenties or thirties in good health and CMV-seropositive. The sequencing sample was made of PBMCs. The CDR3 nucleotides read TGTGCCAGCAGTCCTACCTCAGATACGCAGTATTTT. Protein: CASSPTSDTQYF.